This T cell receptor beta chain was identified in a study of CD8+ T cells in alopecia areata. For this clone: Different DNA sequences within this sample yield the same CDR3.

The treatment denotes: oral pan-JAK inhibitor, 5-10 mg twice daily. Sampling of alopecia areata patients yielded lesional scalp punch biopsies as well as peripheral blood. cDNA reverse transcribed from extracted RNA served as the sequencing template. Profiled with immunoSEQ multiplex PCR; TCRdb holds only in-frame clones, not every one. Among 150,000 to 200,000 clones listed, 58% were seen once. CDR3 length equals 11 residues. The germline V and J ends were trimmed by 0 bases and 6 bases, with 3 bases remaining between them. Germline CDR1 is SGHVS and CDR2 is FQNEAQ. This receptor was taken from a human donor with alopecia areata. The input for sequencing was CD4+ T cells sorted from blood, taken between weeks 55 and 65, from a patient treated with tofacitinib. This chain links TRBV7-8 with TRBJ2-7; D unclear. The CDR3, as DNA: TGTGCCAGCAGCTTAGCGCTCGAGCAGTACTTC. Translation gives CASSLALEQYF.